This passage covers 7 T cell receptor beta chains from one sample sequenced in a study of early stage breast cancer tumors. TCRdb's copy holds only in-frame clones and misses some; the assay was immunoSEQ multiplex PCR. This sample has tens of thousands of clones, with 75% to 90% found just once. The sequencing input was blood. The receptors come from a person in their sixties or seventies with breast cancer.

This clone has more than one count but fewer than ten. The chain couples TRBV4-3 to TRBJ2-3, with 11 positions matching TRBD2. Looked up from germline, CDR1 is LGHNA and CDR2 is YSLEER. CDR3 length equals 16 residues. V was clipped by 1 base and J by 2 bases; unmatched bases: 2. CDR3 sequence (DNA): TGCGCCAGCAGCCAAGGACTAGCGGGGATCACAGATACGCAGTATTTT. This sequence encodes CASSQGLAGITDTQYF.

V and J are TRBV10-2 and TRBJ2-7; TRBD2 agrees at 11 bases. Germline values: CDR1 WSHSY, CDR2 SAAADI. The CDR3 runs 16 residues. Unmatched junction bases numbered 12, after V lost 8 bases and J lost 3 bases. For the CDR3, the DNA is TGCGCCAGCTCTCTCACTAGCGGGAGATCGAGCTACGAGCAGTACTTC. It yields the protein CASSLTSGRSSYEQYF.

DNA for the CDR3: TGTGCCAGCCACAACCCGGGGTACGAGCAGTACTTC. This sequence encodes CASHNPGYEQYF. This chain connects TRBV28 to TRBJ2-7, with D tentatively TRBD2 (5 bases). V shed 8 bases and J shed 4 bases, with 12 bases lying between them. There are 12 residues in the CDR3. Germline V lookup: CDR1 MDHEN, CDR2 SYDVKM.

The rearrangement joins TRBV4-2 to TRBJ1-2; D not resolved. This CDR3 has 12 amino acids. Germline V CDR1 and CDR2: LGHNA, YNFKEQ. V lost 4 bases and J 8 bases, leaving 11 bases between the germline ends. CDR3: CASSLGEGGYTF. The CDR3 DNA sequence: TGTGCCAGCAGCCTCGGGGAGGGAGGCTACACCTTC.

V and J are TRBV19 and TRBJ2-7, with 9 bases fitting TRBD1. This CDR3 has 15 amino acids. J was trimmed by 6 bases and V by 0 bases; bases with no gene match: 6. Germline CDR1 and CDR2: LNHDA and SQIVND (reference sequence). CDR3 sequence reads: CASSIDGDRVFEQYF. The CDR3 DNA reads as TGTGCCAGTAGTATAGATGGGGACAGGGTCTTCGAGCAGTACTTC.

The gene calls are TRBV28 and TRBJ2-7; D is unclear. Germline V lookup: CDR1 MDHEN, CDR2 SYDVKM. V dropped 8 bases and J dropped 2 bases, with 10 bases sitting between them. This CDR3 comprises 12 residues. The CDR3 is CASWRLPYEQYF. The CDR3 DNA reads as TGTGCCAGCTGGCGACTTCCCTACGAGCAGTACTTC.

The chain carries TRBV7-2 and TRBJ2-7, with D possibly being TRBD2 (5 bases). The CDR3 consists of 15 residues. The ends were cut back, 5 bases at V and 1 base at J, with 15 bases in the middle. Germline V CDR1 and CDR2: SGHTA, FQGNSA. CDR3 amino acids: CASSRGHSRSYEQYF. The CDR3 region has the DNA TGTGCCAGCAGCCGAGGGCATTCAAGATCCTACGAGCAGTACTTC. Drawing the rest from reference TRBV7-2 and TRBJ2-7, the complete variable domain is GAGVSQSPSNKVTEKGKDVELRCDPISGHTALYWYRQSLGQGLEFLIYFQGNSAPDKSGLPSDRFSAERTGGSVSTLTIQRTQQEDSAVYLCASSRGHSRSYEQYFGPGTRLTVT.